A single T cell receptor (beta chain) is shown here with its context. No antigen is known for it. The entry originates in a study of T cell responses to AZD1222 COVID-19 vaccine. This table comes from immunoSEQ multiplex PCR, and its TCRdb copy is limited to in-frame clones, with some not included. The sample contains 120,000 to 150,000 clones, almost 95% of which appear only once. General study results and limits: Two AZD1222 administrations were followed by greater Spike-specific TCR breadth and depth.

The CDR3 extends over 13 amino acids. The germline CDR1 and CDR2 sequences are SGDLS and YYNGEE. The germline V and J ends were trimmed by 2 bases and 1 base, with 6 bases remaining between them. The sequenced sample was peripheral blood, obtained 28 days after the second AZD1222 dose. The TCR comes from an adult who received the AZD1222 COVID-19 vaccine. The chain has TRBV9 and TRBJ1-1; D ambiguous. This CDR3 is CASSVHRNTEAFF. The CDR3 DNA sequence: TGTGCCAGCAGCGTTCACAGGAACACTGAAGCTTTCTTT.